The 21 T cell receptor beta chains given below trace back to one sample, sequenced in a study of early stage breast cancer tumors. The method was immunoSEQ multiplex PCR; TCRdb's version includes in-frame clones alone and lacks a portion of them. The table shows around 50,000 clones, with roughly 84% occurring only once. Sequencing used blood. These receptors came from a person aged 45-60 years with breast cancer.

J is TRBJ1-5 and V is TRBV5-1, with 8 bases that match TRBD1. V was pared by 4 bases and J by 0 bases, with 3 bases of the junction left unmatched. Germline CDR1 and CDR2: SGHRS and YFSETQ. CDR3 length: 15 residues. CDR3 loop: CASSPTGVSNQPQHF. CDR3 DNA: TGCGCCAGCAGCCCGACAGGGGTTAGCAATCAGCCCCAGCATTTT.

This clone was seen a single time. The chain combines TRBV9 with TRBJ2-1; a possible D gene is TRBD2 (5 bases). Trimming stripped 3 bases from V and 0 bases from J, with 19 bases between. The CDR3 has 18 amino acids. CDR1 and CDR2 from the germline V gene are SGDLS and YYNGEE. The CDR3 reads CASSDPISAADSYNEQFF. CDR3 nucleotides: TGTGCCAGCAGCGACCCGATTTCAGCGGCGGACTCCTACAATGAGCAGTTCTTC.

The rearrangement joins TRBV7-8 to TRBJ2-7, with D tentatively TRBD2 (7 bases). The CDR3 extends over 16 amino acids. The V gene's germline CDR1 is SGHVS and CDR2 FQNEAQ. V lost 1 base, J lost 3 bases, and 16 bases lay in between. The CDR3 DNA is TGTGCCAGCAGCTTAGGTTCGGGGGGCGGCCGCTACGAGCAGTACTTC. It yields the protein CASSLGSGGGRYEQYF.

The chain carries TRBV11-2 and TRBJ2-1; maybe TRBD1 (6 bases). Per germline, CDR1 SGHAT and CDR2 FQNNGV. The CDR3 covers 14 residues. V was shortened by 5 bases and J by 7 bases, with 15 bases between the two germline ends. The CDR3 DNA reads as TGTGCCAGCAGCCAGGGGCTAGGGCCAAATGAGCAGTTCTTC. It encodes CASSQGLGPNEQFF.

The genes are TRBV2 and TRBJ1-5; D is uncertain. Trimming left V 4 bases short and J 4 bases short, with 11 bases between. The germline CDR1 and CDR2 sequences are SNHLY and FYNNEI. This CDR3 spans 14 amino acids. The CDR3 DNA reads TGTGCCAGCAGTGTCGAGGCGGGTAATCAGCCCCAGCATTTT. Its translation is CASSVEAGNQPQHF.

V gene TRBV7-8 combines with J gene TRBJ1-1; 7 nucleotides agree with TRBD1. CDR1 SGHVS and CDR2 FQNEAQ come from the germline V gene. The V gene end was trimmed by 0 bases and the J gene end by 4 bases; junction bases not matched to a gene: 2. The CDR3 length is 14 residues. CDR3 loop: CASSLAQGGTEAFF. DNA for the CDR3: TGTGCCAGCAGCTTAGCGCAGGGGGGCACTGAAGCTTTCTTT.

In the case of this clone: The junction departs from germline at one end; a sequencing error may be responsible. The J gene is TRBJ2-1, the V gene TRBV7-7; 13 bases match TRBD2. The CDR3 contains 15 residues. Germline CDR1 SSHAT, CDR2 FNYEAQ (reference sequence). CDR3 amino acids: CASSPGLAGDLKQFF. Written as DNA, the CDR3 is TGTGCTAGCAGCCCAGGACTAGCGGGGGATTTGAAGCAGTTCTTC. Together with reference TRBV7-7 and TRBJ2-1, the CDR3 gives the full variable domain: GAGVSQSPRYKVTKRGQDVTLRCDPISSHATLYWYQQALGQGPEFLTYFNYEAQPDKSGLPSDRFSAERPEGSISTLTIQRTEQRDSAMYRCASSPGLAGDLKQFFGPGTRLTVL.

This chain joins TRBV5-1 and TRBJ2-3, with D perhaps matching TRBD2 (6 bases). Trimming left V 0 bases short and J 4 bases short, with 15 bases between. CDR1 and CDR2 (germline): SGHRS, YFSETQ. The CDR3 totals 16 residues. The CDR3 DNA reads as TGCGCCAGCAGCTTGGATCTCGGGAGTAGGGCAGATACGCAGTATTTT. This translates into CASSLDLGSRADTQYF. Variable domain in full (rest from reference TRBV5-1 and TRBJ2-3): KAGVTQTPRYLIKTRGQQVTLSCSPISGHRSVSWYQQTPGQGLQFLFEYFSETQRNKGNFPGRFSGRQFSNSRSEMNVSTLELGDSALYLCASSLDLGSRADTQYFGPGTRLTVL.

This clone came up a few times. The chain employs TRBV5-6 and TRBJ1-1, with D maybe TRBD1 (5 bases). The V end was cut by 1 base, the J end by 3 bases, with 16 bases between. The CDR3 is 16 amino acids. Germline V lookup: CDR1 SGHDT, CDR2 YYEEEE. CDR3 DNA: TGTGCCAGCAGCTTGATCGGGGCAACTCAGGACACTGAAGCTTTCTTT. This encodes CASSLIGATQDTEAFF.

The chain recombines TRBV5-1 with TRBJ1-6; D may be TRBD1 (6 bases). CDR1 and CDR2 from the germline V gene are SGHRS and YFSETQ. This CDR3 spans 14 amino acids. Trimming removed 0 bases at V and 9 bases at J, with 10 bases between. The CDR3 loop is CASSLGQAVSPLHF. The CDR3 nucleotides are TGCGCCAGCAGCTTGGGACAGGCCGTTTCACCCCTCCACTTT.

This rearrangement joins TRBV28 to TRBJ1-5, with TRBD1 matching over 12 bases. The CDR3 runs 18 residues. After removal of 5 bases from V and 2 bases from J, the junction contained 10 bases not matched to a gene. Germline V gives CDR1 MDHEN, CDR2 SYDVKM. CDR3 coding DNA: TGTGCCAGCAGTAGTACCGGGACAGGGGGCCGGGGCAATCAGCCCCAGCATTTT. Translation gives CASSSTGTGGRGNQPQHF.

The rearrangement joins TRBV5-8 to TRBJ2-7, with D hard to call. Per germline, CDR1 SGHTS and CDR2 YDEGEE. The germline V and J ends were trimmed by 1 base and 0 bases, with 5 bases remaining between them. The CDR3 contains 13 residues. DNA of the CDR3: TGTGCCAGCAGCTTGTACAGCTCCTACGAGCAGTACTTC. Protein sequence: CASSLYSSYEQYF.

The chain is built from TRBV4-2 and TRBJ2-7; 10 bases fit TRBD2. V shed 3 bases, J shed 6 bases, and the junction held 2 bases outside the gene matches. The CDR3 is 13 amino acids. The germline V gene encodes CDR1 LGHNA and CDR2 YNFKEQ. The CDR3 region is CASSHLAGAEQYF. The CDR3 nucleotides are TGTGCCAGCAGCCACCTAGCGGGAGCCGAGCAGTACTTC.

The chain carries TRBV9 and TRBJ2-3; no definite D call. In germline, CDR1 is SGDLS, CDR2 YYNGEE. V lost 4 bases, J lost 6 bases, and 15 bases lay in between. The CDR3 consists of 14 residues. In nucleotides, the CDR3 is TGTGCCAGCAGCCCCCGGGTAACCTCGGATACGCAGTATTTT. It codes for CASSPRVTSDTQYF.

The genes are TRBV29-1 and TRBJ2-3, with a possible D match to TRBD1 (6 bases). The CDR3 spans 15 residues. Germline V gene data show CDR1 as SQVTM and CDR2 as ANQGSEA. Trimming shortened V by 7 bases and J by 6 bases, and 23 bases separated the two germline ends. The CDR3 reads CSERPSGTPSDTQYF. CDR3 sequence (DNA): TGCAGCGAACGCCCGTCCGGGACACCCTCGGATACGCAGTATTTT.

CDR3 in DNA: TGCAGTGCTAGAGGGGCAGGGCAAGCTTTCTTT. This gives the protein CSARGAGQAFF. The chain carries TRBV20-1 and TRBJ1-1, with D maybe TRBD1 (5 bases). The CDR3 contains 11 residues. Trimming took off 1 base at V and 9 bases at J, with 9 bases between the two ends. The germline V gene encodes CDR1 DFQATT and CDR2 SNEGSKA (reference sequence).

The chain employs TRBV4-2 and TRBJ2-2; D might be TRBD2 (6 bases). The V and J ends lost 1 base and 4 bases respectively, with 10 bases between them. CDR1 and CDR2 (germline): LGHNA, YNFKEQ. The length of the CDR3 is 15 residues. CDR3: CASSQGLVPTGELFF. The CDR3 DNA reads TGTGCCAGCAGCCAAGGACTAGTGCCCACCGGGGAGCTGTTTTTT.

This chain links TRBV7-2 with TRBJ2-5; no reliable D call. The CDR3 loop spans 11 amino acids. Trimming took off 5 bases at V and 3 bases at J, with 4 bases between the two ends. From germline, CDR1 is SGHTA and CDR2 FQGNSA. The CDR3: CASSREETQYF. CDR3 sequence (DNA): TGTGCCAGCAGCAGGGAAGAGACCCAGTACTTC.

This chain uses TRBV6-5 with TRBJ1-1; the D gene is possibly TRBD1 (5 bases). CDR1 and CDR2 (germline): MNHEY, SVGAGI. V dropped 2 bases and J dropped 6 bases, with 7 bases sitting between them. This CDR3 contains 12 residues. CDR3 nucleotide sequence: TGTGCCAGCAGTTACGGGGGGGCTGAAGCTTTCTTT. Protein product: CASSYGGAEAFF.

CDR3 coding DNA: TGTGCCAGCAGCAAAGCGCTTTCGACTAGCGGGGGGGCGGGCCTCCTTAGCACAGATACGCAGTATTTT. Residues: CASSKALSTSGGAGLLSTDTQYF. The rearrangement links TRBV21-1 to TRBJ2-3; the D call TRBD2 from the table was never checked on the DNA. TRBV21-1 corresponds to a pseudogene. The CDR3 is made up of 23 amino acids.

This sequence joins TRBV10-1 and TRBJ1-1; D is perhaps TRBD1 (6 bases). V shed 6 bases and J shed 7 bases, with 9 bases lying between them. This CDR3 spans 11 amino acids. Germline V CDR1 and CDR2: WNHNN, SYGVQD (reference sequence). The CDR3 reads CASRGHFEAFF. The CDR3, as DNA: TGCGCCAGCAGGGGACATTTTGAAGCTTTCTTT.